This section outlines one T cell receptor (beta chain) sequence together with its context. Per the study methods: Amplification from reference gene primers served as the basis for estimated nucleated cell counts. This table comes from immunoSEQ multiplex PCR, and its TCRdb copy is limited to in-frame clones, with some not included. Clone size and the V and J calls come from that table; the DNA yielded D and trimming. The data show fewer than 300,000 clones, around 84% seen once. The junction had 11 bases not matched to a gene; V was cut back by 6 bases and J by 4 bases. CDR3 length: 16 amino acids. Germline V CDR1 and CDR2: ENHRY, SYGVKD. This specimen belongs to a study of blood T cell repertoires in COVID-19. As for the study in general: The samples span acute and convalescent COVID-19 from the United States, Italy and Spain. The analysed material was cDNA or gDNA that came from T cells, B-cell-depleted T cells, or PBMCs.

A Seattle source enrolled patients during active infection and followed them longitudinally. The genes are TRBV10-3 and TRBJ1-3; 8 bases fit TRBD1. The sequenced material came from peripheral blood. This sequence was found in a human donor with COVID-19, enrolled during active disease. The donor label of this sample is uncertain. The CDR3 region is CAIRRDPTGEGNTIYF. The CDR3 nucleotides are TGTGCCATCAGGAGGGATCCGACAGGGGAAGGAAACACCATATATTTT.